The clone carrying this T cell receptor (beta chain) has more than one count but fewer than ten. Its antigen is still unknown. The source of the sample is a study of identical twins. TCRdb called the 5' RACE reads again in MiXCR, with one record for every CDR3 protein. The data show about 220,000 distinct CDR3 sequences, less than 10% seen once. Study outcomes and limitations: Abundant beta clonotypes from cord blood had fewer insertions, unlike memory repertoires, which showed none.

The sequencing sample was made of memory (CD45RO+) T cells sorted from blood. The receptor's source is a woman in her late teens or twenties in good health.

The CDR3 region has the DNA TGTGCCAGCACTGATATCAGGCTGAAGAGCTACACCTTC. Its protein is CASTDIRLKSYTF. This chain connects TRBV6-1 to TRBJ1-2, with D unclear. The germline V gene has CDR1 MNHNS and CDR2 SASEGT. V dropped 7 bases and J dropped 9 bases, with 18 bases sitting between them. The length of the CDR3 is 13 residues.